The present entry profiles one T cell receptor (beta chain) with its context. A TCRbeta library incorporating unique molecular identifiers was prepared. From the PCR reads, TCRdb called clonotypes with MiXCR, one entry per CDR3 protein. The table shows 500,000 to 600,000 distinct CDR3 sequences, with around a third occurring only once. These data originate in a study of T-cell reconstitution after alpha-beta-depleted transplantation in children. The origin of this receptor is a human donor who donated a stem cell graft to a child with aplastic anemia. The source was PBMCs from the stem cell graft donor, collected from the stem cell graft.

CDR3 in amino acids: CASSYSELAANTGELFF. CDR3 in DNA: TGTGCCAGCAGTTACTCCGAACTAGCGGCGAACACCGGGGAGCTGTTTTTT. J is TRBJ2-2 and V is TRBV6-5; 8 bases agree with TRBD2. The CDR3 spans 17 residues. Germline values: CDR1 MNHEY, CDR2 SVGAGI. Trimming removed 0 bases from V and 0 bases from J; junction bases left unmatched: 3.